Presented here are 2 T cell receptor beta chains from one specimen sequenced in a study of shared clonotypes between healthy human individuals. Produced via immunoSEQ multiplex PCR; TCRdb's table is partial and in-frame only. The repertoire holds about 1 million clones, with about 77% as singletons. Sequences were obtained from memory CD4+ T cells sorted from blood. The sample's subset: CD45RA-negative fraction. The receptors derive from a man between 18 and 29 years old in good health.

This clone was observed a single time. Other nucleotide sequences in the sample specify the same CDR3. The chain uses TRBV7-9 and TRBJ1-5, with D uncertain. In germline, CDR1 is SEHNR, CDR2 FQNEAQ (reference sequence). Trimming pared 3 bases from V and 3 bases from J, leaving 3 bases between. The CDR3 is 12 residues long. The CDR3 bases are TGTGCCAGCAGCTTGGACAATCAGCCCCAGCATTTT. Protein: CASSLDNQPQHF.

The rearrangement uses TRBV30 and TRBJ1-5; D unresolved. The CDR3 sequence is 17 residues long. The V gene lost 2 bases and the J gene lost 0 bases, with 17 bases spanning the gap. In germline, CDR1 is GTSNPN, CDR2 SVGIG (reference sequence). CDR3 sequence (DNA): TGTGCCTGGAGTCCCGGCGGGATTGCTTATAGCAATCAGCCCCAGCATTTT. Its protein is CAWSPGGIAYSNQPQHF.